This T cell receptor beta chain was recorded in a study of blood T cell repertoires in COVID-19 (dated by TCRdb to 2020 to 2021). Concerning the study at large: Samples covering the acute and convalescent phases of COVID-19 were provided by collaborators in the United States, Italy and Spain. Samples were obtained from the ongoing ImmuneRACE study (first 160 participants) and from 1,200 or so subjects provided by 6 global collaborators. Sample metadata almost always included a de-identified subject ID, COVID-19 status, age in years and sex. The prospective study material was composed of cDNA or gDNA derived from T cells, B-cell-depleted T cells, or PBMCs. The repertoires were made available in a free public database intended to serve as a resource for research on the immune response to SARS-CoV-2. Deeply sampled blood TCRbeta repertoires from subjects exposed to, actively infected with, or recovered from COVID-19 were included in the dataset. HLA class I and class II types, where available, came from metadata supplied by the sample provider rather than from assay-based typing. Results and caveats for the whole study, not just this receptor: The quantity of clinical and demographic metadata differed by source and by participant and was supplied without curation.

Reading from cysteine to phenylalanine, the CDR3 counts 19 amino acids. Only the CDR3 region is kept as DNA, spanning 57 bases read in frame from base 1. Sequences SNHLY (CDR1) and FYNNEI (CDR2) are obtained from the germline V gene. Trimming leaves V shorter by 6 bases and J shorter by 0 bases, with the junction holding 17 bases beyond the gene matches. TCRbeta CDR3 regions were amplified from genomic DNA using the immunoSEQ Assay, a bias-controlled multiplex PCR. Under the source paper's analysis protocol: Nucleated cell counts per sample were estimated from amplification of reference gene primers within the assay. To quantify the absolute abundance of each unique TCRbeta CDR3 rearrangement, sequence reads were collapsed and filtered. For each sample, productive Simpson clonality was calculated as the square root of Simpson's diversity index across productive rearrangements. Drawn from immuneACCESS, this table holds only the in-frame rearrangements with V and J called that TCRdb kept. Clones are partly lost; checked studies trace under half to an unresolved V gene and leave the rest unexplained. The V and J calls and clone size are taken from that table; D and trimming were inferred from the DNA. Here the sample has 200,000 to 250,000 clones; just under 90% occur a single time. Of the sample, less than 1.5% falls within the top ten clones.

On this clone: Its antigen remains unidentified. No per-base quality is available; no much larger clone lies one base away.

Participants in the prospective study were enrolled through a virtual design, were aged about 18 to 100 years, and lived in roughly 24 United States geographic areas. In the prospective study, participants were assigned to cohorts based on the clinical history participants reported in a screening survey and a study questionnaire. Recovered participants in ImmuneRACE Cohort 3 were defined as having two consecutive negative NP/OP PCR tests, clearance from a healthcare professional, or resolution of symptoms. Each participant in the prospective study had whole blood, serum and a nasopharyngeal or oropharyngeal swab collected by mobile phlebotomists. Over a roughly two-month period, participants in the prospective study had the option of providing additional blood draws and questionnaires. Before DNA extraction, blood samples from the prospective study were shipped at room temperature or frozen.

The source is a man aged 30 to 45 who had recovered from COVID-19. Specimen: PBMCs or T cells enriched from blood (not recorded which). The rearranged segments are TRBV2 and TRBJ2-3, with TRBD2 identical over 8 junction bases. For the CDR3, the sequence is CASSLKGRGRYSSTDTQYF. The nucleotide sequence reads as follows: TGTGCCAGCAGCCTTAAGGGGCGCGGGAGGTATTCTAGCACAGATACGCAGTATTTT. Joined to the reference TRBV2 and TRBJ2-3 proteins, this CDR3 gives the full variable domain: EPEVTQTPSHQVTQMGQEVILRCVPISNHLYFYWYRQILGQKVEFLVSFYNNEISEKSEIFDDQFSVERPDGSNFTLKIRSTKLEDSAMYFCASSLKGRGRYSSTDTQYFGPGTRLTVL.